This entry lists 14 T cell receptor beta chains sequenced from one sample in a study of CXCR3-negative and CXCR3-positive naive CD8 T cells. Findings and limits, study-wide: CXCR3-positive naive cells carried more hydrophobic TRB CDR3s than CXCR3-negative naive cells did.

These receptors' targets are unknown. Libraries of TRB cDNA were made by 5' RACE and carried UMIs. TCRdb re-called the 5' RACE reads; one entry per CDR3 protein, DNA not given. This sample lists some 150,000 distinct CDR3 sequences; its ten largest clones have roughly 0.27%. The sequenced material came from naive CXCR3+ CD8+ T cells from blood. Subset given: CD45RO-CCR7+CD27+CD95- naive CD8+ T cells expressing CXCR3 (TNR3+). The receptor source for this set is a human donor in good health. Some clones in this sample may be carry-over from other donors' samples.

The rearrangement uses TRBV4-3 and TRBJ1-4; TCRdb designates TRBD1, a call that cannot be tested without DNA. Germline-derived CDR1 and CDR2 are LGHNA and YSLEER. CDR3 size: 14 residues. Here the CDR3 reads CASSFGTAPEKLFF.

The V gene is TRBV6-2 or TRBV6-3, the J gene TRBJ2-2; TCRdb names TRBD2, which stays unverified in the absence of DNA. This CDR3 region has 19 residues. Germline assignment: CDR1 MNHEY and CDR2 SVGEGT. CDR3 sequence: CASSYSISRAGSNTGELFF.

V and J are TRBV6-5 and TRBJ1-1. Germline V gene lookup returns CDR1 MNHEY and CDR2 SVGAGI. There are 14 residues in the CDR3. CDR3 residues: CASSYGRLGTEAFF.

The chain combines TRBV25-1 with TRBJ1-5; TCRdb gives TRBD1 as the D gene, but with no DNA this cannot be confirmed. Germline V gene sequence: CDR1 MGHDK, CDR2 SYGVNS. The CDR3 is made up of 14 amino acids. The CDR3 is CASSPGGSNQPQHF.

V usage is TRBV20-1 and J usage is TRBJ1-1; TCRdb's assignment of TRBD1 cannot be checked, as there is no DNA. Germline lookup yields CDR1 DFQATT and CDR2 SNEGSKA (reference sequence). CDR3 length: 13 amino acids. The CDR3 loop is CSAGGGMNTEAFF.

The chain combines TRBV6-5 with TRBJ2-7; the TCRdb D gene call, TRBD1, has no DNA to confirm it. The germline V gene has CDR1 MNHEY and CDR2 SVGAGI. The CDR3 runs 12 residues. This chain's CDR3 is CASSYTGDEQYF.

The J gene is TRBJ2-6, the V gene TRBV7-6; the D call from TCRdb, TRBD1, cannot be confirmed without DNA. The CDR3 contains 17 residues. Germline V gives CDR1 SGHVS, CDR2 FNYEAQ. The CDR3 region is CASSTTGPFSGANVLTF.

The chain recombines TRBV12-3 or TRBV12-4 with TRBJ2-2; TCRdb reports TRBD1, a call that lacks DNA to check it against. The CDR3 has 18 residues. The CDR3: CASSPRHRGRDNTGELFF.

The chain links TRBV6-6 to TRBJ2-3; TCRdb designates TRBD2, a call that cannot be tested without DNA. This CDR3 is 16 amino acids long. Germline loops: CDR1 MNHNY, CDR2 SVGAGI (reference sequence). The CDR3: CASSSGLPSSTDTQYF.

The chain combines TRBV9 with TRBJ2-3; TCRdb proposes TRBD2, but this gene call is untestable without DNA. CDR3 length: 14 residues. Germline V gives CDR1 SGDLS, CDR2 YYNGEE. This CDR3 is CASSVRGGGDTQYF.

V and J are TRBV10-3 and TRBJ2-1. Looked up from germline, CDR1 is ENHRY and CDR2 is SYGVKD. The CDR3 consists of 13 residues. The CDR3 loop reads CAISAEAMNEQFF.

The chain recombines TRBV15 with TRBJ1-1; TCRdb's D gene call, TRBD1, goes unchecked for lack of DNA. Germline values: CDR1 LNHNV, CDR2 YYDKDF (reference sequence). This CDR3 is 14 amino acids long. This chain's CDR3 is CATSRGQGNTEAFF.

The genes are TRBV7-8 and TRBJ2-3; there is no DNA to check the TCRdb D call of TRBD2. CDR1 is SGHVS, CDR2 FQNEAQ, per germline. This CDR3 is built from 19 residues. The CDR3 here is CASSYTQTPLAGGTDTQYF.

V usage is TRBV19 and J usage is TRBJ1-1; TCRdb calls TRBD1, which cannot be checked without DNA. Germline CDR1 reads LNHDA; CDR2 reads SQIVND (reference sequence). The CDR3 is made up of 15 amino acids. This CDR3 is CASSPKGGTITEAFF. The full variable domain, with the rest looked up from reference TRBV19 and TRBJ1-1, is DGGITQSPKYLFRKEGQNVTLSCEQNLNHDAMYWYRQDPGQGLRLIYYSQIVNDFQKGDIAEGYSVSREKKESFPLTVTSAQKNPTAFYLCASSPKGGTITEAFFGQGTRLTVV.